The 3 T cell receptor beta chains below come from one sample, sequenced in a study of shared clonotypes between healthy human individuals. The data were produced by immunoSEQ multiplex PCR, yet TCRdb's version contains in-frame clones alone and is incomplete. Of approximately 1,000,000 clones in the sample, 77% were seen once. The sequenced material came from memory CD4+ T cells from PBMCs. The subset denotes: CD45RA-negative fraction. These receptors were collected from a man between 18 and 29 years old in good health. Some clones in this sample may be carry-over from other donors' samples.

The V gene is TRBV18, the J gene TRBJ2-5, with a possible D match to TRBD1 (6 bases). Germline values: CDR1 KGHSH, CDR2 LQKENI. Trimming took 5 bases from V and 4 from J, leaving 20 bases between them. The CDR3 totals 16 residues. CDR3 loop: CASSAPTSRGLETQYF. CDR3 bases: TGTGCCAGCTCAGCCCCCACCTCCAGGGGCCTAGAGACCCAGTACTTC.

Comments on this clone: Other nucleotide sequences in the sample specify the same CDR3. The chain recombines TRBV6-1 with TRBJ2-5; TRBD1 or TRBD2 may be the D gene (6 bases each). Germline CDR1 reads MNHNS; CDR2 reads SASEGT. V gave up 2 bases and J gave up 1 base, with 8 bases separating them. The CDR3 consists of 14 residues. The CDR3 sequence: CASSESGAQETQYF. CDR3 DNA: TGTGCCAGCAGTGAATCGGGGGCCCAAGAGACCCAGTACTTC.

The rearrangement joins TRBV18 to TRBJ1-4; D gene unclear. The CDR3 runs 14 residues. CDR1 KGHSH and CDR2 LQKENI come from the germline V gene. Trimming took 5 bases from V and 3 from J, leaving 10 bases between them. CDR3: CASSSDYSNEKLFF. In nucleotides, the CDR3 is TGTGCCAGCTCATCGGACTACTCTAATGAAAAACTGTTTTTT. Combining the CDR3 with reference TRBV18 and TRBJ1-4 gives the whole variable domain NAGVMQNPRHLVRRRGQEARLRCSPMKGHSHVYWYRQLPEEGLKFMVYLQKENIIDESGMPKERFSAEFPKEGPSILRIQQVVRGDSAAYFCASSSDYSNEKLFFGSGTQLSVL.